This paragraph covers one TCR beta chain sequence. Its antigen is still unknown. Trimming removed 6 bases at V and 4 bases at J, with 9 bases between. The germline V gene has CDR1 MNHEY and CDR2 SVGAGI. CDR3 size: 13 residues. The data derive from a study of PD-1 blockade in classical Hodgkin lymphoma. The time point: cycle 4 day 1 (C4D1), after 6 weeks of nivolumab. Every single patient, without exception, relapsed after autologous stem cell transplantation, and brentuximab vedotin exposure varied. Only in-frame clones appear in the TCRdb table, and some are missing; sequencing was by immunoSEQ multiplex PCR. Seen here are 40,000 to 55,000 clones, about 77% observed once, and the top ten hold 37%. Findings and limits, study-wide: Complete responders entered with baseline diversity on par with newly diagnosed patients, the results showed.

This sequence originates from a human donor with classical Hodgkin lymphoma. This chain links TRBV6-5 with TRBJ2-2; the D gene is possibly TRBD1 (6 bases). The sequenced sample was peripheral blood mononuclear cells (PBMCs), obtained before the fourth cycle of nivolumab. The CDR3 loop is CASSRDTTGELFF. In DNA form, the CDR3 reads TGTGCCAGCAGCAGGGACACCACCGGGGAGCTGTTTTTT.